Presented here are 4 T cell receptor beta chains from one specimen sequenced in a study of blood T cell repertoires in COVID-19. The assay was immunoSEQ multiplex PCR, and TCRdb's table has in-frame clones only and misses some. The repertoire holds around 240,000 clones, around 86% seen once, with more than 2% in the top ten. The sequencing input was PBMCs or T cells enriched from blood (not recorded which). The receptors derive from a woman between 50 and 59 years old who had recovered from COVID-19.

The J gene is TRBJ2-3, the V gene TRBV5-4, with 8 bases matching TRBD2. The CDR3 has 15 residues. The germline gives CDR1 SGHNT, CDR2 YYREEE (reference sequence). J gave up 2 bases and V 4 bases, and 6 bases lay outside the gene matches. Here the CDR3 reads CASSTGGGSTDTQYF. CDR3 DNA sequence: TGTGCCAGCAGCACCGGGGGGGGATCCACAGATACGCAGTATTTT.

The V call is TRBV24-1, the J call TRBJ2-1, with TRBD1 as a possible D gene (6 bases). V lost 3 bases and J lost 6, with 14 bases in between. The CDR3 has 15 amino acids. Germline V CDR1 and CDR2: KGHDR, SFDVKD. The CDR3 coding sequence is TGTGCCACCAGTGATACCGACAGGCCAGTCAATGAGCAGTTCTTC. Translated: CATSDTDRPVNEQFF.

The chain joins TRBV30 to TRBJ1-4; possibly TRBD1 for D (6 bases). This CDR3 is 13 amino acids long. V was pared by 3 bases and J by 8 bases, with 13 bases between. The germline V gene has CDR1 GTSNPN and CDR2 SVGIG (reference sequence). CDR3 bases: TGTGCCTGGAGCCGGGACATGCGGGAAAAACTGTTTTTT. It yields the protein CAWSRDMREKLFF.

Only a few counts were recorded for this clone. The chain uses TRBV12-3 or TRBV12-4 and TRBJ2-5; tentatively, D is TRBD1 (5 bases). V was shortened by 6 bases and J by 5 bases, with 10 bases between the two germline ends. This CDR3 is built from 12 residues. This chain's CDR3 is CASSVKGETQYF. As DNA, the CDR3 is TGTGCCAGCAGCGTGAAGGGGGAGACCCAGTACTTC.